In its sample, the clone carrying this T cell receptor beta chain was seen a few times. Its antigen remains unknown. The record originates from a study of identical twins. Regarding the study as a whole: Twins shared beta out-of-frame sequences in excess, but this excess was weaker. Out-of-frame alpha sequences shared between twins exhibited an excess of low generation probability.

Through template switching, a universal primer site was introduced, and the cDNA contained unique molecular identifiers. One entry per CDR3 protein results from TCRdb running MiXCR on the 5' RACE reads. The table lists hundreds of thousands of distinct CDR3 sequences, around a sixth of them singletons. The CDR3 runs to 15 residues. Germline lookup yields CDR1 SGHRS and CDR2 YFSETQ. V shed 2 bases, J shed 5 bases, and the junction held 4 bases outside the gene matches. The same data also contributed to another study, on T cells expressing NK-cell markers. As that report states: Dominant NKG2C+ clonotypes were found to form about 1.0-7.5% of CD8+ T cells in six donors.

This TCR was sampled from a woman between 18 and 30 years old in good health. The sample taken for sequencing was PBMCs. The rearrangement links TRBV5-1 to TRBJ2-1; TRBD2 aligns across 10 bases. For the CDR3, the DNA is TGCGCCAGCAGCTTCACGGGACTAGCGAACAATGAGCAGTTCTTC. Translation gives CASSFTGLANNEQFF.